A selection of T cell receptor beta chains follows, all from one sample in a study of cytomegalovirus exposure and HLA in healthy donors. Only in-frame clones appear in the TCRdb table, and some are missing; sequencing was by immunoSEQ multiplex PCR. The sample holds about 140,000 clones, approximately 80% seen once. Sequenced: PBMCs. These receptors originate from a woman in her thirties or forties in good health and CMV-seronegative. The CDR3 runs from the conserved cysteine through the conserved F or W. D genes are given only for firm matches. Size is omitted from some rows. Given values are once, few, many or a class for expanded clones.

d_gene,v_gene,j_gene,abundance,CDR3aa,CDR3nt
TRBD1,TRBV19,TRBJ2-5,-,CASSTTGERSETQYF,TGTGCCAGTAGTACGACAGGGGAAAGGTCGGAGACCCAGTACTTC
-,TRBV2,TRBJ1-1,once,CASRDRDTGVVAFF,TGTGCCAGCAGAGACCGGGACACAGGAGTGGTAGCTTTCTTT
-,TRBV5-6,TRBJ2-1,-,CASSLTGWVNEQFF,TGTGCCAGCAGCTTAACAGGGTGGGTCAATGAGCAGTTCTTC
-,TRBV7-2,TRBJ2-7,-,CASSMIAGLPSYEQYF,TGTGCCAGCAGTATGATTGCGGGCCTCCCCTCCTACGAGCAGTACTTC
TRBD2,TRBV7-6,TRBJ2-3,-,CALPILAGGDTQYF,TGTGCCCTCCCAATTCTAGCGGGGGGGGATACGCAGTATTTT
TRBD2,TRBV28,TRBJ2-5,-,CASQSAGGRSTQYF,TGTGCCAGCCAGTCGGCGGGAGGACGGTCGACCCAGTACTTC
-,TRBV5-4,TRBJ2-5,-,CASSLAQGSTETQYF,TGTGCCAGCAGCTTGGCCCAGGGGAGTACAGAGACCCAGTACTTC
TRBD1,TRBV15,TRBJ2-7,-,CATSRGDSYEQYF,TGTGCCACCAGCAGAGGGGACAGCTACGAGCAGTACTTC
TRBD1,TRBV19,TRBJ1-2,-,CASSSRDRVGKGYTF,TGTGCCAGTAGTAGCCGGGACAGGGTGGGAAAGGGCTACACCTTC
TRBD1,TRBV7-8,TRBJ2-2,-,CASSLGTGDTGELFF,TGTGCCAGCAGCTTGGGGACAGGGGACACCGGGGAGCTGTTTTTT